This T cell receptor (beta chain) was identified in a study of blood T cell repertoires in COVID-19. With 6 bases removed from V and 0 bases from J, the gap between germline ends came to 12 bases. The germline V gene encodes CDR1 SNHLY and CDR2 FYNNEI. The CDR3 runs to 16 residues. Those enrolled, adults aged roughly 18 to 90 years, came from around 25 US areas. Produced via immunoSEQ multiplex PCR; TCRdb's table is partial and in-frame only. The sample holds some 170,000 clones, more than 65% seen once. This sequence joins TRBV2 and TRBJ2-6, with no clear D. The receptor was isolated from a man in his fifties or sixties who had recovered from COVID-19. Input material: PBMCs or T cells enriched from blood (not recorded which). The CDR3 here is CASRKSSLSGANVLTF. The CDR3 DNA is TGTGCCAGCAGGAAAAGCTCCCTCTCTGGGGCCAACGTCCTGACTTTC.